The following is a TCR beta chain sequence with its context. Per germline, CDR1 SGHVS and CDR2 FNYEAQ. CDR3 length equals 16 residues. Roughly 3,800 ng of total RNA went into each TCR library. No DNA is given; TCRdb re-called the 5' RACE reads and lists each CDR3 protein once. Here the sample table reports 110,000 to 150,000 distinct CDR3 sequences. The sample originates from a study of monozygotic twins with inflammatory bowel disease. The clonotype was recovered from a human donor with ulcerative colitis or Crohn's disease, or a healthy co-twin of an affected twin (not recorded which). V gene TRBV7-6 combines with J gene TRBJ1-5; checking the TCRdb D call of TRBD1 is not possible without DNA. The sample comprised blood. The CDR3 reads CASSPWGVKVNQPQHF.